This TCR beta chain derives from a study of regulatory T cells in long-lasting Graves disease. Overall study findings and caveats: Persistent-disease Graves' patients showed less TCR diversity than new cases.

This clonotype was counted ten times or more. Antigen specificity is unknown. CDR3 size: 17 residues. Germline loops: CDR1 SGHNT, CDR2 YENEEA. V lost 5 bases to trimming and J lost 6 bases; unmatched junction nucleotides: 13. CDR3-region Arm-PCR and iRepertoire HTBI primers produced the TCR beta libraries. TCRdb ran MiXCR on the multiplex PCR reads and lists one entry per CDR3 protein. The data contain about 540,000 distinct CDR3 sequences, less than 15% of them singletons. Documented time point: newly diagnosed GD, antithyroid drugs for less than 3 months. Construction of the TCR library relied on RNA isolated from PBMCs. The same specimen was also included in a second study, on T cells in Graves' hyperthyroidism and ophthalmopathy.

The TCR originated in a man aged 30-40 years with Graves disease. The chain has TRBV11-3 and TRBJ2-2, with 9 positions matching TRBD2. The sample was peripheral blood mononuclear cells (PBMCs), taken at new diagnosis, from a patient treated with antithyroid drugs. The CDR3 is CASSPGGGLAGPGELFF. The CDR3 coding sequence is TGTGCCAGCAGCCCAGGAGGTGGCCTAGCGGGACCCGGGGAGCTGTTTTTT.